The rows below give T cell receptor beta chains drawn from one sample of a study of spatial heterogeneity in lung cancer. Via MiXCR, TCRdb re-called the 5' RACE reads, giving one row per CDR3 protein. The repertoire holds over 9,000 distinct CDR3 sequences, with 4.5% to 6% as singletons. Here the sequenced sample was lung tumor tissue, taken at surgery. Receptor source: a female donor with early-stage non-small cell lung cancer. Both conserved end residues are part of each CDR3. D genes are given only for firm matches. Size values are once, few and many counts, or a class for expanded clones, and some rows have none.

J gene,D gene,clone size,V gene,CDR3 DNA,CDR3 protein
TRBJ2-2,.,many,TRBV5-4,TGTGCCAGCAGATCACAGGCCACCGACAACACCGGGGAGCTGTTTTTT,CASRSQATDNTGELFF
TRBJ2-2,TRBD1,few,TRBV4-1,TGCGCCAGCAGCCAAGATCGGACAGGGGGTTCGAACACCGGGGAGCTGTTTTTT,CASSQDRTGGSNTGELFF
TRBJ2-7,TRBD2,few,TRBV6-5,TGTGCCAGCAGTTACCGGACTAGCGGGAGTGTCTGGGAGCAGTACTTC,CASSYRTSGSVWEQYF
TRBJ2-3,TRBD2,many,TRBV7-3,TGTGCCAGCAGCCCGAACCCGGGACTAGCGGGCTCAGATACGCAGTATTTT,CASSPNPGLAGSDTQYF
TRBJ1-2,.,many,TRBV5-1,TGCGCCAGCAGGGAGACTAACTATGGCTACACCTTC,CASRETNYGYTF
TRBJ2-3,.,many,TRBV10-3,TGTGCCATCAAGCCCGGGGCCGGGGATACGCAGTATTTT,CAIKPGAGDTQYF
TRBJ2-1,TRBD1,many,TRBV30,TGTGCCTGGGCCCGTGACGGACAGGAAATCTACAATGAGCAGTTCTTC,CAWARDGQEIYNEQFF
TRBJ2-7,TRBD1,.,TRBV18,TGTGCCAGCTCTTCCAGGGGGCAGACCTACGAGCAGTACTTC,CASSSRGQTYEQYF
TRBJ2-2,TRBD1,medium-sized,TRBV2,TGTGCCAGCATAGGGACAGCCTTCACCGGGGAGCTGTTTTTT,CASIGTAFTGELFF
TRBJ2-2,.,medium-sized,TRBV5-1,TGCGCCAGCAGCCACGGAGACACCGGGGAGCTGTTTTTT,CASSHGDTGELFF
TRBJ2-3,.,many,TRBV5-1,TGCGCCAGCAGAGGAACCGAGGAAGATACGCAGTATTTT,CASRGTEEDTQYF
TRBJ2-1,.,many,TRBV2,TGTGCCAGCACCGGGAACAATGAGCAGTTCTTC,CASTGNNEQFF
TRBJ2-7,.,many,TRBV20-1,TGCAGTGCTAGGGGGTGGGGTTTGGGCTACGAGCAGTACTTC,CSARGWGLGYEQYF
TRBJ1-4,.,many,TRBV20-1,TGCCTGAGCCGGGATTCTGAAAAACTGTTTTTT,CLSRDSEKLFF
TRBJ1-1,.,many,TRBV12-5,TGTGCTAGTGGTTTGGGGGGGACAACTCCTGAAGCTTTCTTT,CASGLGGTTPEAFF
TRBJ1-1,.,few,TRBV14,TGTGCCAGCAGCCAAGCCAGTTCCACGGTTGAAGCTTTCTTT,CASSQASSTVEAFF
TRBJ2-3,.,.,TRBV5-8,TGTGCCAGCAGCGCTTTCACGGATACGCAGTATTTT,CASSAFTDTQYF
TRBJ2-2,.,many,TRBV14,TGTGCCAGCAGCAGAACGAACACCGGGGAGCTGTTTTTT,CASSRTNTGELFF
TRBJ2-1,.,many,TRBV7-3,TGTGCCAGCAGCAGGGACGGTCTCAATGAGCAGTTCTTC,CASSRDGLNEQFF
TRBJ2-7,.,large,TRBV12-3/TRBV12-4,TGTGCCAGCAGTTTCGGTGCCGGCTACGAGCAGTACTTC,CASSFGAGYEQYF
TRBJ2-3,.,many,TRBV5-4,TGTGCCAGCAGGCTCGAACAGACTAGCACAGATACGCAGTATTTT,CASRLEQTSTDTQYF
TRBJ1-5,.,.,TRBV12-3/TRBV12-4,TGTGCCAGCAGGATGGGCAGCAGTTATCAGCCCCAGCATTTT,CASRMGSSYQPQHF
TRBJ2-3,.,many,TRBV6-1,TGTGCCAGCAGTGAAGTGGGAACCTTAACAGGGAAGTCCACAGATACGCAGTATTTT,CASSEVGTLTGKSTDTQYF
TRBJ2-2,.,many,TRBV10-3,TGTGCCATCTTTCAGGAGGACACCGGGGAGCTGTTTTTT,CAIFQEDTGELFF
TRBJ2-1,.,many,TRBV3-1,TGTGCCAGCAGCCGCTCCCGGGGACTCAACAATGAGCAGTTCTTC,CASSRSRGLNNEQFF
TRBJ2-3,TRBD2,many,TRBV29-1,TGCAGCGTCACCCGGACTAGCGTAGATACGCAGTATTTT,CSVTRTSVDTQYF
TRBJ2-5,.,many,TRBV7-6,TGTGCCAGCAGCTTATCCGTCGACCAAGAGACCCAGTACTTC,CASSLSVDQETQYF
TRBJ1-6,TRBD1,.,TRBV19,TGTGCCAGTCACGATAAGGGACAGTCGAGTTCAAATTCACCCCTCCACTTT,CASHDKGQSSSNSPLHF
TRBJ1-5,.,many,TRBV19,TGTGCCAGTAGTATAGAGGACTTTGCAAATCAGCCCCAGCATTTT,CASSIEDFANQPQHF
TRBJ2-3,.,.,TRBV24-1,TGTGCCACCAGTGACCCCTCCACAGATACGCAGTATTTT,CATSDPSTDTQYF
TRBJ2-1,.,few,TRBV6-5,TGTGCCAGCAGTTACCAGGGTGGAAGCTACAATGAGCAGTTCTTC,CASSYQGGSYNEQFF
TRBJ2-6,.,medium-sized,TRBV10-2,TGCGCCAGCAGTGAACCTGTGGGGGCCAACGTCCTGACTTTC,CASSEPVGANVLTF
TRBJ1-5,.,.,TRBV28,TGTGCCAGCAGTAGACAGGCCGTGAATCAGCCCCAGCATTTT,CASSRQAVNQPQHF
TRBJ2-4,.,many,TRBV18,TGTGCCAGCTCACCACCGAGAGGGATAGCCAAAAACATTCAGTACTTC,CASSPPRGIAKNIQYF
TRBJ2-7,.,many,TRBV6-5,TGTGCCACCCGCCCGGGACTGGATCCCTACGAGCAGTACTTC,CATRPGLDPYEQYF
TRBJ2-7,TRBD2,many,TRBV7-9,TGTGCCAGCAGCTCTACTAGCGGACTCTACGAGCAGTACTTC,CASSSTSGLYEQYF
TRBJ1-1,.,medium-sized,TRBV11-2,TGTGCCAGCAGCTTAGGGTACAGTGAAGCTTTCTTT,CASSLGYSEAFF
TRBJ1-4,.,medium-sized,TRBV20-1,TGCAGTGCTACCAGAGGGAGCGGTCCTACGGAAAAACTGTTTTTT,CSATRGSGPTEKLFF
TRBJ2-2,TRBD2,many,TRBV20-1,TGCAGTGCTAGAGATCCGGGACTAGCGGATAACACCGGGGAGCTGTTTTTT,CSARDPGLADNTGELFF
TRBJ2-5,TRBD2,many,TRBV5-1,TGCGCCAGCAGTTTGTTCCAAGCGGGAGGTTCGTATGAGACCCAGTACTTC,CASSLFQAGGSYETQYF
TRBJ2-1,TRBD2,few,TRBV11-2,TGTGCCAGCAGAGGACTAGCGGGATACAATGAGCAGTTCTTC,CASRGLAGYNEQFF
TRBJ1-1,TRBD1,many,TRBV18,TGTGCCAGCTTGCCGAGGATTCATGGACAGGAGAACACTGAAGCTTTCTTT,CASLPRIHGQENTEAFF
TRBJ1-2,TRBD1,many,TRBV28,TGTGCCAGCAGTTTGGGGACAGGGATAAGAGGCTACACCTTC,CASSLGTGIRGYTF
TRBJ1-5,.,many,TRBV5-1,TGCGCCAGCAGCTTGGCCGGACAGCGCAATCAGCCCCAGCATTTT,CASSLAGQRNQPQHF
TRBJ2-1,.,many,TRBV20-1,TGCAGTGCTCGGGACCGAACCCACAATGAGCAGTTCTTC,CSARDRTHNEQFF
TRBJ2-5,TRBD2,.,TRBV7-9,TGTGCCAGCAGCTCTAGCGGGACCTCCCAAGAGACCCAGTACTTC,CASSSSGTSQETQYF
TRBJ2-1,.,many,TRBV7-3,TGTGCCAGCAGTCGTGGTCGGGGAGAAGACAATGAGCAGTTCTTC,CASSRGRGEDNEQFF
TRBJ1-5,TRBD1,medium-sized,TRBV28,TGTGCCAGCAGAGTCGACAGGGGGATACCTCAGCCCCAGCATTTT,CASRVDRGIPQPQHF
TRBJ2-2,.,many,TRBV5-1,TGCGCCAGCAGCTTCGGGGACACCGGGGAGCTGTTTTTT,CASSFGDTGELFF
TRBJ1-2,.,many,TRBV6-5,TGTGCCAGCAGTTCGGTCGCGACAGTCATTTCCTATGGCTACACCTTC,CASSSVATVISYGYTF
TRBJ2-1,TRBD2,.,TRBV15,TGTGCCACCAGCAGAGACGGGACTAACTACAATGAGCAGTTCTTC,CATSRDGTNYNEQFF
TRBJ2-3,TRBD1,medium-sized,TRBV20-1,TGCAGTGCTATAACAGGGGACCACACAGATACGCAGTATTTT,CSAITGDHTDTQYF
TRBJ2-5,.,many,TRBV6-1,TGTGCCAGCAACCCGGACTTCCAAGAGACCCAGTACTTC,CASNPDFQETQYF
TRBJ1-6,.,many,TRBV6-6,TGTGCCAGCACCGACTTCGATTCACCCCTCCACTTT,CASTDFDSPLHF
TRBJ2-7,.,many,TRBV5-1,TGCGCCAGCAGCATTGGGGGTCCTACTCCCGAGCAGTACTTC,CASSIGGPTPEQYF
TRBJ1-2,.,many,TRBV7-8,TGTGCCAGCAGACTACTTACGTATGGCTACACCTTC,CASRLLTYGYTF
TRBJ2-3,TRBD2,.,TRBV30,TGTGCCTGGGTGGCGGGAGTGGCAGATACGCAGTATTTT,CAWVAGVADTQYF
TRBJ2-2,.,.,TRBV10-3,TGTGCCATCACCGACGACACCCCGACGAACACCGGGGAGCTGTTTTTT,CAITDDTPTNTGELFF